This is a list of T cell receptor beta chains from one sample in a study of shared clonotypes between healthy human individuals. TCRdb's copy holds only in-frame clones and misses some; the assay was immunoSEQ multiplex PCR. The data hold 1.5 million to 1.9 million clones, with around 98% observed a single time. Sequencing input: naive CD4+ T cells sorted from blood. The receptors come from a young man in good health. Both conserved end residues are part of each CDR3. The order of the fields is CDR3 protein, CDR3 DNA, V gene, J gene, D gene, clone size. D genes are given only for firm matches. Only part of the rows carry a size: once, few, many, or a class if the clone is expanded.

cdr3_aa: CASSMRGSLIVIGNQPQHF
cdr3_nt: TGTGCCAGTAGTATGCGGGGTTCCCTAATTGTAATAGGCAATCAGCCCCAGCATTTT
v_call: TRBV19
j_call: TRBJ1-5
d_call: .
clone_size: once

cdr3_aa: CASKGLAGGLYEQYF
cdr3_nt: TGTGCCAGCAAGGGGCTAGCGGGAGGCCTCTACGAGCAGTACTTC
v_call: TRBV11-2
j_call: TRBJ2-7
d_call: TRBD2
clone_size: .

cdr3_aa: CASSLGNPPGANVLTF
cdr3_nt: TGTGCCAGCAGCTTGGGAAACCCTCCTGGGGCCAACGTCCTGACTTTC
v_call: TRBV5-8
j_call: TRBJ2-6
d_call: .
clone_size: .

cdr3_aa: CASNPGLAGNEQFF
cdr3_nt: TGTGCCAGCAACCCCGGACTAGCTGGAAATGAGCAGTTCTTC
v_call: TRBV11-3
j_call: TRBJ2-1
d_call: TRBD2
clone_size: once

cdr3_aa: CASSGTGWTEAFF
cdr3_nt: TGTGCCAGCAGTGGTACTGGATGGACTGAAGCTTTCTTT
v_call: TRBV25-1
j_call: TRBJ1-1
d_call: .
clone_size: once

cdr3_aa: CASSLTDPGNTIYF
cdr3_nt: TGTGCCAGCAGCTTAACCGACCCTGGAAACACCATATATTTT
v_call: TRBV7-2
j_call: TRBJ1-3
d_call: .
clone_size: .

cdr3_aa: CASSTAADTQYF
cdr3_nt: TGTGCCAGCAGTACGGCGGCAGATACGCAGTATTTT
v_call: TRBV2
j_call: TRBJ2-3
d_call: .
clone_size: .

cdr3_aa: CASSYAAGRKYEQYF
cdr3_nt: TGTGCCAGCAGTTACGCTGCGGGAAGGAAATACGAGCAGTACTTC
v_call: TRBV6-6
j_call: TRBJ2-7
d_call: .
clone_size: .

cdr3_aa: CAWSPKNEQFF
cdr3_nt: TGTGCCTGGAGTCCGAAGAATGAGCAGTTCTTC
v_call: TRBV30
j_call: TRBJ2-1
d_call: .
clone_size: .

cdr3_aa: CASSPMIGYEQYF
cdr3_nt: TGTGCCAGCAGTCCTATGATCGGGTACGAGCAGTACTTC
v_call: TRBV6-1
j_call: TRBJ2-7
d_call: .
clone_size: .

cdr3_aa: CASSAPPLAGGVHEQYF
cdr3_nt: TGTGCCAGCAGCGCACCACCTCTAGCGGGAGGTGTTCACGAGCAGTACTTC
v_call: TRBV9
j_call: TRBJ2-7
d_call: TRBD2
clone_size: .

cdr3_aa: CASSLWGRANLDEQFF
cdr3_nt: TGTGCCAGCAGCCTATGGGGGAGGGCCAATTTAGATGAGCAGTTCTTC
v_call: TRBV11-2
j_call: TRBJ2-1
d_call: TRBD2
clone_size: once

cdr3_aa: CASSEEQDTEAFF
cdr3_nt: TGTGCCAGCAGTGAGGAACAGGACACTGAAGCTTTCTTT
v_call: TRBV6-4
j_call: TRBJ1-1
d_call: .
clone_size: .

cdr3_aa: CASSVEGQNTGELFF
cdr3_nt: TGTGCCAGCAGTGTGGAGGGACAAAACACCGGGGAGCTGTTTTTT
v_call: TRBV6-4
j_call: TRBJ2-2
d_call: .
clone_size: .

cdr3_aa: CASSLGDTTHYEQYF
cdr3_nt: TGTGCCAGCAGTTTGGGGGACACGACCCACTACGAGCAGTACTTC
v_call: TRBV28
j_call: TRBJ2-7
d_call: .
clone_size: once

cdr3_aa: CASSILTGTVHYGYTF
cdr3_nt: TGTGCCAGTAGTATACTGACCGGGACAGTACACTATGGCTACACCTTC
v_call: TRBV19
j_call: TRBJ1-2
d_call: TRBD1
clone_size: .

cdr3_aa: CASSPLLAGSYNEQFF
cdr3_nt: TGCGCCAGCAGCCCCCTCCTAGCGGGCTCCTACAATGAGCAGTTCTTC
v_call: TRBV5-1
j_call: TRBJ2-1
d_call: TRBD2
clone_size: .